These 25 T cell receptor beta chains were all obtained from the same sample, sequenced in a study of blood T cells in healthy people across ages. It was with a sample-barcoded 5' primer and a J-beta primer mix that a second PCR of roughly 6 to 11 cycles was run. TCRdb reprocessed the 5' RACE reads with MiXCR, giving one entry per CDR3 protein. The table lists around 990,000 distinct CDR3 sequences, 35% to 45% of them singletons. Sequenced sample: blood. Every receptor here comes from a man between 18 and 29 years old in good health.

The table lists this clonotype with a few counts. The chain couples TRBV12-3 or TRBV12-4 to TRBJ1-2, with D possibly matching TRBD1 (5 bases). V gave up 7 bases and J gave up 1 base, with 16 bases separating them. CDR3 length equals 15 residues. CDR3 sequence (DNA): TGTGCCAGCACCATCGGGCAGGGCCTTAACTATGGCTACACCTTC. Its protein product is CASTIGQGLNYGYTF.

The rearrangement links TRBV5-1 to TRBJ2-6; the D gene is possibly TRBD2 (5 bases). Germline-derived CDR1 and CDR2 are SGHRS and YFSETQ. This CDR3 comprises 19 residues. Trimming removed 0 bases from V and 4 bases from J, with 20 bases in between. This CDR3 is CASSLAIFEGIAGANVLTF. The CDR3 nucleotides read TGCGCCAGCAGCTTGGCTATCTTTGAGGGAATCGCAGGGGCCAACGTCCTGACTTTC.

This chain joins TRBV10-3 and TRBJ2-7; a weak D match, TRBD2 (5 bases). This CDR3 region has 14 residues. The V end lost 0 bases, the J end lost 5 bases, and 11 bases lay between the germline ends. Germline CDR1 ENHRY, CDR2 SYGVKD. The CDR3 DNA reads as TGTGCCATCAGTGAGTCGGGGAGAGAGGACGAGCAGTACTTC. Residues: CAISESGREDEQYF.

The V gene is TRBV27, the J gene TRBJ2-1, with 8 bases aligning to TRBD2. The J call may be incorrect, as the DNA end agrees better with TRBJ2-7. Per the germline V gene, CDR1 is MNHEY and CDR2 is SMNVEV (reference sequence). There are 14 residues in the CDR3. In nucleotides, the CDR3 is TGTGCCAGCAGTTCTAGCGGGTCCTACAATGAGCAGTACTTC. This encodes CASSSSGSYNEQYF.

The chain has TRBV15 and TRBJ1-4; 8 bases fit TRBD1. The germline CDR1 and CDR2 sequences are LNHNV and YYDKDF (reference sequence). V was clipped by 5 bases and J by 3 bases; unmatched bases: 2. This CDR3 is 14 amino acids long. The CDR3 DNA reads TGTGCCACCAGCTGGACAGGGTCTAATGAAAAACTGTTTTTT. Protein product: CATSWTGSNEKLFF. The complete variable domain, with remaining parts taken from reference TRBV15 and TRBJ1-4, reads DAMVIQNPRYQVTQFGKPVTLSCSQTLNHNVMYWYQQKSSQAPKLLFHYYDKDFNNEADTPDNFQSRRPNTSFCFLDIRSPGLGDTAMYLCATSWTGSNEKLFFGSGTQLSVL.

This clonotype has more than one count but fewer than ten. The germline gene is not matched at one end of the junction; a read error may be the cause. The rearrangement links TRBV20-1 to TRBJ2-3, with TRBD2 identical over 9 bases. CDR3 length: 15 residues. Germline values: CDR1 DFQATT, CDR2 SNEGSKA (reference sequence). The chain's CDR3 is CSAGDRLRGGDTQYF. Written as DNA, the CDR3 is TGCAGTGCTGGGGATAGGTTGCGGGGGGGAGATACACAGTATTTT.

This clonotype was recorded only once. The chain links TRBV5-1 to TRBJ1-1; D ambiguous. Germline values: CDR1 SGHRS, CDR2 YFSETQ. V lost 0 bases and J lost 11, with 14 bases in between. The CDR3 is 13 residues long. Written as DNA, the CDR3 is TGCGCCAGCAGCTTGGAGCGCTCCAGGACGGCTTTCTTT. Amino acid sequence: CASSLERSRTAFF.

This chain uses TRBV28 with TRBJ2-1; TRBD1 aligns across 9 bases. J gave up 7 bases and V 10 bases, and 14 bases lay outside the gene matches. The CDR3 runs to 15 residues. Germline V lookup: CDR1 MDHEN, CDR2 SYDVKM. CDR3 in DNA: TGTGCCACAATCCCTTACTGGACAGGGGCGAATGAGCAGTTCTTC. It encodes CATIPYWTGANEQFF.

This chain uses TRBV20-1 with TRBJ2-3, with D possibly being TRBD1 or TRBD2 (6 bases each). This CDR3 spans 15 amino acids. With 3 bases removed from V and 3 bases from J, the gap between germline ends came to 16 bases. Looked up from germline, CDR1 is DFQATT and CDR2 is SNEGSKA (reference sequence). The CDR3 DNA follows: TGCAGTGCTAGTACGGCCCGGGGGCCTACAGATACGCAGTATTTT. As protein: CSASTARGPTDTQYF.

The chain joins TRBV25-1 to TRBJ2-3; the D gene is possibly TRBD2 (6 bases). CDR3 length: 16 residues. V was shortened by 2 bases and J by 2 bases, with 14 bases between the two germline ends. Germline CDR1 and CDR2: MGHDK and SYGVNS. CDR3 DNA: TGTGCCAGCAGTGAAGGTAGCGGCAAGAACACAGATACGCAGTATTTT. This sequence encodes CASSEGSGKNTDTQYF.

The chain couples TRBV30 to TRBJ1-1, with D unclear. Between the trimmed V and J ends, which lost 0 bases and 5 bases, there was a span of 10 bases. The CDR3 spans 13 residues. Germline-derived CDR1 and CDR2 are GTSNPN and SVGIG (reference sequence). CDR3 amino acids: CAWSVDGGTEAFF. The CDR3 region has the DNA TGTGCCTGGAGTGTAGACGGAGGGACTGAAGCTTTCTTT. Variable domain in full (rest from reference TRBV30 and TRBJ1-1): SQTIHQWPATLVQPVGSPLSLECTVEGTSNPNLYWYRQAAGRGLQLLFYSVGIGQISSEVPQNLSASRPQDRQFILSSKKLLLSDSGFYLCAWSVDGGTEAFFGQGTRLTVV.

The rearrangement uses TRBV6-2 or TRBV6-3 and TRBJ1-1; the D is unclear. Germline CDR1 and CDR2: MNHEY and SVGEGT. CDR3 size: 15 residues. Trimming left V 2 bases short and J 0 bases short, with 10 bases between. CDR3 residues: CASSYEQYMNTEAFF. In nucleotides, the CDR3 is TGTGCCAGCAGTTACGAACAGTACATGAACACTGAAGCTTTCTTT.

This clonotype was detected only once. The chain carries TRBV7-2 and TRBJ1-2; D is perhaps TRBD1 (6 bases). Trimming cost V 5 bases and J 4 bases, with 17 bases left between them. This CDR3 contains 15 residues. Germline CDR1 and CDR2: SGHTA and FQGNSA. The CDR3 loop reads CASSPLPGHIYGYTF. In nucleotides, the CDR3 is TGTGCCAGCAGCCCCCTACCGGGACACATCTATGGCTACACCTTC.

This clonotype was observed a handful of times. The chain is built from TRBV20-1 and TRBJ2-3, with 7 bases lining up with TRBD1. This CDR3 comprises 15 residues. V lost 1 base to trimming and J lost 6 bases; unmatched junction nucleotides: 10. The V gene's germline CDR1 is DFQATT and CDR2 SNEGSKA (reference sequence). CDR3 sequence: CSARAPRGSSDTQYF. For the CDR3, the DNA is TGCAGTGCTAGAGCGCCCAGGGGGAGTTCGGATACGCAGTATTTT.

For this clonotype: A much larger clone lies a single base off, so this may be a read error. This chain links TRBV29-1 with TRBJ1-2; the D is unclear. From germline, CDR1 is SQVTM and CDR2 ANQGSEA. The CDR3 length is 12 residues. This chain's CDR3 is CRVGESGPPYTF. CDR3 DNA sequence: TGCAGAGTTGGAGAGTCAGGTCCGCCCTACACCTTC.

The chain carries TRBV19 and TRBJ2-1; possible D gene TRBD1, 6 bases. The V end was cut by 5 bases, the J end by 10 bases, with 15 bases between. This CDR3 comprises 13 residues. CDR1 is LNHDA and CDR2 is SQIVND in the germline V gene (reference sequence). In DNA, the CDR3 is TGTGCCAGTAGTCCCAGAGGGGGACGCGAGCAGTTCTTC. Its protein is CASSPRGGREQFF. Looking up the rest from reference TRBV19 and TRBJ2-1 gives the full variable domain: DGGITQSPKYLFRKEGQNVTLSCEQNLNHDAMYWYRQDPGQGLRLIYYSQIVNDFQKGDIAEGYSVSREKKESFPLTVTSAQKNPTAFYLCASSPRGGREQFFGPGTRLTVL.

The J gene is TRBJ1-2, the V gene TRBV7-2, with TRBD1 as a possible D gene (6 bases). This CDR3 has 17 amino acids. The germline V and J ends were trimmed by 1 base and 8 bases, with 23 bases remaining between them. Germline V gene sequence: CDR1 SGHTA, CDR2 FQGNSA. The CDR3 bases are TGTGCCAGCAGCTTAGGAACAGGGAGGGGATCCTTCGGCGGCTACACCTTC. Its translation is CASSLGTGRGSFGGYTF.

The rearrangement links TRBV28 to TRBJ2-2, with D perhaps matching TRBD2 (6 bases). This CDR3 has 14 amino acids. The germline V and J ends were trimmed by 10 bases and 9 bases, with 21 bases remaining between them. The germline CDR1 and CDR2 sequences are MDHEN and SYDVKM. CDR3 bases: TGTGCCACCGCTGGGCGGGGAAGGATCCGGGAGCTGTTTTTT. This gives the protein CATAGRGRIRELFF.

This clonotype occurred once. The chain combines TRBV11-2 with TRBJ2-1; possibly TRBD2 for D (5 bases). The DNA end lines up better with TRBJ2-7; the J call may be wrong. The germline gives CDR1 SGHAT, CDR2 FQNNGV. This CDR3 spans 17 amino acids. CDR3 amino acids: CASSPIVAGGSYNEQYF. In DNA form, the CDR3 reads TGTGCCAGCAGCCCCATTGTTGCGGGTGGATCCTACAATGAGCAGTACTTC.

The J gene is TRBJ1-5, the V gene TRBV12-3 or TRBV12-4; 7 nucleotides match TRBD1. The V gene end was trimmed by 6 bases and the J gene end by 7 bases; junction bases not matched to a gene: 6. There are 13 residues in the CDR3. DNA for the CDR3: TGTGCCAGCAGAGCCTACAGGGGACAGCCCCAGCATTTT. Its protein product is CASRAYRGQPQHF.

V gene TRBV18 combines with J gene TRBJ1-4; D possibly corresponds to TRBD1 (5 bases). This CDR3 contains 17 residues. Trimming took 5 bases from V and 0 from J, leaving 16 bases between them. In germline, CDR1 is KGHSH, CDR2 LQKENI. CDR3 amino acids: CASSIWGTGTTNEKLFF. The DNA of the CDR3 is TGTGCCAGCTCAATTTGGGGGACGGGGACAACTAATGAAAAACTGTTTTTT.

This clonotype was observed a few times. V and J are TRBV5-5 and TRBJ1-2; D is uncertain. The V end lost 1 base, the J end lost 0 bases, and 4 bases lay between the germline ends. The germline gives CDR1 SGHKS, CDR2 YYEKEE (reference sequence). The CDR3 runs 13 residues. CDR3 amino acids: CASSLRTNYGYTF. CDR3 coding DNA: TGTGCCAGCAGCTTGAGGACTAACTATGGCTACACCTTC.

The rearrangement joins TRBV4-1 to TRBJ2-7, with D possibly called TRBD1 or TRBD2 (5 bases each). The CDR3 consists of 15 residues. The V end was cut by 2 bases, the J end by 2 bases, with 13 bases between. CDR1 and CDR2 from the germline V gene are MGHRA and YSYEKL. Here the CDR3 reads CASSQILQGPYEQYF. The CDR3 DNA reads TGCGCCAGCAGCCAAATTCTCCAGGGACCCTACGAGCAGTACTTC.

This chain links TRBV9 with TRBJ2-3, with D possibly matching TRBD2 (7 bases). Per the germline V gene, CDR1 is SGDLS and CDR2 is YYNGEE. The CDR3 spans 15 residues. Trimming cost V 3 bases and J 4 bases, with 15 bases left between them. CDR3 nucleotides: TGTGCCAGCAGCGCCAATGGGGGGGGCCCAGATACGCAGTATTTT. It is translated as CASSANGGGPDTQYF.

V is TRBV28 and J is TRBJ2-7, with unresolved D. The DNA end favors TRBJ2-5, so the J call may be wrong. CDR1 is MDHEN, CDR2 SYDVKM, per germline. This CDR3 spans 13 amino acids. The CDR3 sequence: CASSFSSVQTQYF. The CDR3 region has the DNA TGTGCCAGCAGTTTTTCATCGGTGCAGACCCAGTACTTC.